The 5 T cell receptor beta chains reported below all come from one sample, sequenced in a study of cytotoxic CD8 clonotypes in ibrutinib-treated CLL. Profiling relied on immunoSEQ multiplex PCR, and the TCRdb table lists in-frame clones only, not all of them. This table holds approximately 140,000 clones, less than 95% found once. The sample consisted of PBMCs, taken after 12 months of ibrutinib treatment. The origin of the receptors is a human donor with chronic lymphocytic leukemia.

This sequence joins TRBV7-9 and TRBJ1-3; TRBD1 is a possible D gene (6 bases). The V and J ends lost 9 bases and 2 bases respectively, with 20 bases between them. The V gene's germline CDR1 is SEHNR and CDR2 FQNEAQ (reference sequence). The CDR3 has 16 residues. CDR3 in amino acids: CASFAGGTLTGNTIYF. In DNA form, the CDR3 reads TGTGCCAGTTTCGCCGGGGGGACATTGACTGGAAACACCATATATTTT.

The V gene is TRBV10-2, the J gene TRBJ2-7, with D hard to call. With 0 bases removed from V and 3 bases from J, the gap between germline ends came to 12 bases. CDR1 WSHSY and CDR2 SAAADI come from the germline V gene. The CDR3 has 15 amino acids. CDR3 bases: TGCGCCAGCAGTGAGTCGATGTGGCCAATCTACGAGCAGTACTTC. It codes for CASSESMWPIYEQYF.

The gene calls are TRBV29-1 and TRBJ1-4; D gene ambiguous. The V gene's germline CDR1 is SQVTM and CDR2 ANQGSEA. Trimming stripped 5 bases from V and 5 bases from J, with 6 bases between. The CDR3 covers 11 residues. Here the CDR3 DNA reads TGCAGCGTTCAGCTAAATGAAAAACTGTTTTTT. Translated, it gives CSVQLNEKLFF.

The genes are TRBV7-6 and TRBJ2-3; 7 positions match TRBD1. Per the germline V gene, CDR1 is SGHVS and CDR2 is FNYEAQ. This CDR3 comprises 14 residues. Germline trimming cut 7 bases from V and 3 bases from J; bases unmatched to any gene: 7. Written as DNA, the CDR3 is TGTGCCAGCACCCTACAGGGGCCAACAGATACGCAGTATTTT. Translation gives CASTLQGPTDTQYF.

This chain connects TRBV6-5 to TRBJ2-5, with D possibly TRBD1 on 6 matching bases. V was trimmed by 4 bases and J by 2 bases, leaving 14 bases between them. CDR3 size: 15 residues. Germline CDR1 and CDR2: MNHEY and SVGAGI. Here the CDR3 reads CASSLYGTQQETQYF. The CDR3 DNA reads as TGTGCCAGCAGTTTATACGGGACACAGCAAGAGACCCAGTACTTC.